This T cell receptor (beta chain) derives from a study of OX40 agonist ivuxolimab in advanced cancers. Study context: Patients got intravenous ivuxolimab at 0.01 to 10 mg/kg every 2 weeks. Of mixed ages from 23 to 79 and averaging roughly 60 years, the group was over 80% male. In three patients, partial responses were observed, one with hepatocellular carcinoma and two with cutaneous melanoma.

The protocol was immunoSEQ multiplex PCR, while the TCRdb copy is restricted to in-frame clones and leaves out a portion. The sample lists 76,000 or so clones; approximately 85% were seen once. Material: CD4+ or CD8+ T cells sorted from blood, obtained in a trial of the OX40 agonist ivuxolimab. This sequence originates from an adult with an advanced solid tumor such as melanoma, head and neck, liver or kidney cancer.

The CDR3 DNA reads as TGTGCCATCAGGACAGCCAGCTCTGGAAACACCATATATTTT. Translation gives CAIRTASSGNTIYF. This chain joins TRBV10-3 and TRBJ1-3, with a possible D match to TRBD1 (5 bases). Germline V gene lookup returns CDR1 ENHRY and CDR2 SYGVKD. The CDR3 has 14 residues. The V end was cut by 6 bases, the J end by 0 bases, with 9 bases between.